A selection of T cell receptor beta chains follows, all from one sample in a study of T cells expressing NK-cell markers. TCRdb re-analyzed the 5' RACE reads; it lists each CDR3 protein once, without DNA. The repertoire shows a few hundred thousand distinct CDR3 sequences; the top ten hold roughly 5.2%. The sequenced sample consisted of blood T cells: a sorted CD56 or NKG2C T cell subset, CD4+ or CD8+ T cells, or bulk PBMC T cells (not recorded which). The receptors derive from a man between 18 and 69 years old in good health. Both conserved end residues are part of each CDR3. Each record gives: CDR3 protein, J gene, V gene.

CDR3: CASSQGVGVQPQHF
J: TRBJ1-5
V: TRBV3-1

CDR3: CASSQDWGAHTDTQYF
J: TRBJ2-3
V: TRBV3-1

CDR3: CATRLAGGTQETQYF
J: TRBJ2-5
V: TRBV28

CDR3: CSAPGRGVYQPQHF
J: TRBJ1-5
V: TRBV29-1

CDR3: CASRTDLNTGELFF
J: TRBJ2-2
V: TRBV28

CDR3: CSAITGGRTEAFF
J: TRBJ1-1
V: TRBV20-1

CDR3: CASSLQAGTYEQYF
J: TRBJ2-7
V: TRBV7-8

CDR3: CASSGGTSGTTQYF
J: TRBJ2-3
V: TRBV2

CDR3: CASSYSEGEQYF
J: TRBJ2-7
V: TRBV6-2/TRBV6-3

CDR3: CSARDYGGAGRETQYF
J: TRBJ2-5
V: TRBV20-1

CDR3: CASSVSGGPDTQYF
J: TRBJ2-3
V: TRBV19

CDR3: CASSHRGRQTQYF
J: TRBJ2-5
V: TRBV12-3/TRBV12-4

CDR3: CASSLVQGSGNTIYF
J: TRBJ1-3
V: TRBV9

CDR3: CASSSVAGLPYNEQFF
J: TRBJ2-1
V: TRBV11-3

CDR3: CASRIGRGGTDTQYF
J: TRBJ2-3
V: TRBV6-1

CDR3: CASRLRALGTNEKLFF
J: TRBJ1-4
V: TRBV27

CDR3: CSARRPQGSYEQYF
J: TRBJ2-7
V: TRBV20-1

CDR3: CASIRLSGELFF
J: TRBJ2-2
V: TRBV6-6

CDR3: CASSFRAVAVNTGELFF
J: TRBJ2-2
V: TRBV12-3/TRBV12-4

CDR3: CASIDSGGTTDTQYF
J: TRBJ2-3
V: TRBV19

CDR3: CASRYGQGAFYEQYF
J: TRBJ2-7
V: TRBV7-8

CDR3: CASGLSGTNEKLFF
J: TRBJ1-4
V: TRBV12-5

CDR3: CASSPLLHSNTGELFF
J: TRBJ2-2
V: TRBV18

CDR3: CASSETGFKENTIYF
J: TRBJ1-3
V: TRBV9

CDR3: CASSLPGPPFGYTF
J: TRBJ1-2
V: TRBV27

CDR3: CATSRAAGLEETQYF
J: TRBJ2-5
V: TRBV15

CDR3: CASSRRGERGKNEQFF
J: TRBJ2-1
V: TRBV7-9

CDR3: CASRGRRDGYTF
J: TRBJ1-2
V: TRBV6-5

CDR3: CASSAQGLVGHEQFF
J: TRBJ2-1
V: TRBV7-6

CDR3: CASSFFDRVETQYF
J: TRBJ2-5
V: TRBV5-5

CDR3: CASSSPRTSPDTQYF
J: TRBJ2-3
V: TRBV6-5

CDR3: CASSLAGPRTGELFF
J: TRBJ2-2
V: TRBV5-4

CDR3: CASSLTGQAYNEQFF
J: TRBJ2-1
V: TRBV18

CDR3: CASSKQTGRFETQYF
J: TRBJ2-5
V: TRBV12-3/TRBV12-4

CDR3: CASKLTGGFYEQYF
J: TRBJ2-7
V: TRBV27

CDR3: CSGGTDNYGYTF
J: TRBJ1-2
V: TRBV29-1

CDR3: CASSLGSRGMGATDTQYF
J: TRBJ2-3
V: TRBV12-3/TRBV12-4

CDR3: CASSFISGESLGFYGYTF
J: TRBJ1-2
V: TRBV5-1

CDR3: CASSPRNAGHKKQFF
J: TRBJ2-1
V: TRBV27

CDR3: CASSGTNRETQYF
J: TRBJ2-5
V: TRBV28

CDR3: CASSFREFGEQFF
J: TRBJ2-1
V: TRBV5-1

CDR3: CASSPLWKRPEAFF
J: TRBJ1-1
V: TRBV6-1

CDR3: CASSLAGVAQETQYF
J: TRBJ2-5
V: TRBV6-2/TRBV6-3

CDR3: CASSLGVGHDSYEQYF
J: TRBJ2-7
V: TRBV7-2

CDR3: CAATLPAGLYTGELFF
J: TRBJ2-2
V: TRBV30

CDR3: CASAKGGGETQYF
J: TRBJ2-5
V: TRBV12-3/TRBV12-4

CDR3: CATSRGFSNQPQHF
J: TRBJ1-5
V: TRBV15

CDR3: CSARDGVIPDTQYF
J: TRBJ2-3
V: TRBV20-1

CDR3: CASSLASSVNTEAFF
J: TRBJ1-1
V: TRBV7-2